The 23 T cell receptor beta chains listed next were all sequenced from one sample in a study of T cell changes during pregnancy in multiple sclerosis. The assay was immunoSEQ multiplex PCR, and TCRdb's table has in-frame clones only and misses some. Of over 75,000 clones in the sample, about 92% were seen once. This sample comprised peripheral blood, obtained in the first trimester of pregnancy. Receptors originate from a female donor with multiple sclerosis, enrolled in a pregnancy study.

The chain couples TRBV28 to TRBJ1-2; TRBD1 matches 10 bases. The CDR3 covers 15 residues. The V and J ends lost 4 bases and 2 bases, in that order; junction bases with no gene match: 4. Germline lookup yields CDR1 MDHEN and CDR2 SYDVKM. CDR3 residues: CASSSTGQGNYGYTF. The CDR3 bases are TGTGCCAGCAGTTCCACGGGACAGGGGAACTATGGCTACACCTTC.

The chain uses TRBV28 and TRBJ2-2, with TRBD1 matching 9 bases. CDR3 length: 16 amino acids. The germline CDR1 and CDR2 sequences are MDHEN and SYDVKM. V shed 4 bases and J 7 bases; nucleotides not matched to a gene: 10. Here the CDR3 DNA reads TGTGCCAGCAGTTCTAACCGGGACAGGGCGTTCGGGGAGCTGTTTTTT. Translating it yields CASSSNRDRAFGELFF.

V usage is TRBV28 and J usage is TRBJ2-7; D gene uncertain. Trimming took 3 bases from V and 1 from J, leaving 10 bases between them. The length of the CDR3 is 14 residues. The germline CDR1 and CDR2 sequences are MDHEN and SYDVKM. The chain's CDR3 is CASSFGLESYEQYF. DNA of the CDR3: TGTGCCAGCAGTTTCGGTCTAGAGTCCTACGAGCAGTACTTC.

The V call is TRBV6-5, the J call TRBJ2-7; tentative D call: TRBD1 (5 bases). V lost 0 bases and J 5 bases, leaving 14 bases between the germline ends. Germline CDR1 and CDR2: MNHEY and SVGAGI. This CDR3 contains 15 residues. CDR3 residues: CASSYSRHRSHEQYF. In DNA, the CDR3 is TGTGCCAGCAGTTACTCGCGGCACAGGTCCCACGAGCAGTACTTC.

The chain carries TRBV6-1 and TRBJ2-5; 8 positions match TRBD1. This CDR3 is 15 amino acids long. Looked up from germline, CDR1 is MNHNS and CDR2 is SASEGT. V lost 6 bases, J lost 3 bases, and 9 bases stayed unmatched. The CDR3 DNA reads TGTGCCAGCAGGGGGAGGACAGGGTTAGAAGAGACCCAGTACTTC. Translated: CASRGRTGLEETQYF.

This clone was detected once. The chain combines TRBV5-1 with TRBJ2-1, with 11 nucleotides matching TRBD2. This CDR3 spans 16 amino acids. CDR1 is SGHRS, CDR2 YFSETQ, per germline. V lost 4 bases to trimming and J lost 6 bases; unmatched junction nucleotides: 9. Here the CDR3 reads CASSLEGTSGPNEQFF. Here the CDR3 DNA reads TGCGCCAGCAGCCTCGAAGGGACTAGCGGCCCCAATGAGCAGTTCTTC.

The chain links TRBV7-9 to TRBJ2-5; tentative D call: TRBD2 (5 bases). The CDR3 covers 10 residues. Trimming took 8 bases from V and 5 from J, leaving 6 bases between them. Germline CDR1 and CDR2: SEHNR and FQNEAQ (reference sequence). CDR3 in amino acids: CASGGETQYF. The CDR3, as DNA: TGTGCCAGCGGCGGGGAGACCCAGTACTTC.

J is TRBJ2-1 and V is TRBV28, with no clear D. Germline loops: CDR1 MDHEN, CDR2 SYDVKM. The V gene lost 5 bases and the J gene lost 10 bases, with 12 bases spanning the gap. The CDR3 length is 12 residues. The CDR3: CASSPGANEQFF. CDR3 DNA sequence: TGTGCCAGCAGTCCCGGAGCCAACGAGCAGTTCTTC.

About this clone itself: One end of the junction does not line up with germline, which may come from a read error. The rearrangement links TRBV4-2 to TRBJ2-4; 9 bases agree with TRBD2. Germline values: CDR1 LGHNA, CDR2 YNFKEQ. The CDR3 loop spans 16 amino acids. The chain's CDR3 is CASSQEDSGSVDIQYF. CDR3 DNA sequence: TGTGCCAGCAGTCAAGAGGATAGCGGGAGTGTTGACATTCAGTACTTC.

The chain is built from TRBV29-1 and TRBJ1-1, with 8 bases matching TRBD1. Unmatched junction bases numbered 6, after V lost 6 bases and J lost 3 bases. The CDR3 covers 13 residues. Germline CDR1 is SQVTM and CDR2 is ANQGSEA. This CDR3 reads CSVRQGRDTEAFF. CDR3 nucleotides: TGCAGCGTCCGACAGGGGAGGGACACTGAAGCTTTCTTT.

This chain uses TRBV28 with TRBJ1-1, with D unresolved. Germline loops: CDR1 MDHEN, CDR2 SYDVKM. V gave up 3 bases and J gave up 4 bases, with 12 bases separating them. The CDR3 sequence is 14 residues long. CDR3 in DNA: TGTGCCAGCAGTTTGCACGGAGGCCCCACTGAAGCTTTCTTT. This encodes CASSLHGGPTEAFF.

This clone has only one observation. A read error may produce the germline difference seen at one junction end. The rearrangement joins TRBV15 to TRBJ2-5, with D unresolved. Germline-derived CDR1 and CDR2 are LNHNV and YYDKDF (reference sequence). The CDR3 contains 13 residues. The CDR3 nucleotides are TGTGCCACCAGCAGAGGCACGCAAGAGACTCAGTACTTC. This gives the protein CATSRGTQETQYF.

The CDR3 bases are TGTGCCAGTAGTCTCCGGGAGGGACAGGGCTCCTTAGATACGCAGTATTTT. Amino acid sequence: CASSLREGQGSLDTQYF. The V gene is TRBV19, the J gene TRBJ2-3; tentative D call: TRBD1 (9 bases). Germline V CDR1 and CDR2: LNHDA, SQIVND (reference sequence). The CDR3 consists of 17 residues. With 5 bases removed from V and 5 bases from J, the gap between germline ends came to 23 bases.

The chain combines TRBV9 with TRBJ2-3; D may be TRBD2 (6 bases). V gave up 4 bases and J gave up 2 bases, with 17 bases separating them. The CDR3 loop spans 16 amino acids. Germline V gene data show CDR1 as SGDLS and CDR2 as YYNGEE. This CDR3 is CASSPTWGETTDTQYF. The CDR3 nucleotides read TGTGCCAGCAGCCCCACATGGGGGGAGACCACAGATACGCAGTATTTT.

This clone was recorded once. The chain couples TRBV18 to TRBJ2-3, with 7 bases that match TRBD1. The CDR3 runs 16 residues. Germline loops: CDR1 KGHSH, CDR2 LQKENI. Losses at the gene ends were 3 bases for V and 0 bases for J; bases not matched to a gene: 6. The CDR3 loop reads CASSPSGGFSTDTQYF. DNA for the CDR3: TGTGCCAGCTCACCTTCAGGGGGTTTTAGCACAGATACGCAGTATTTT.

CDR3 residues: CASSSTRGTGVNEQFF. DNA of the CDR3: TGTGCCAGCAGCTCTACTAGGGGGACAGGGGTGAATGAGCAGTTCTTC. The chain carries TRBV9 and TRBJ2-1; TRBD1 matches 10 bases. Germline assignment: CDR1 SGDLS and CDR2 YYNGEE. The trim removed 4 bases at V and 7 bases at J, leaving 11 bases unmatched. The CDR3 consists of 16 residues.

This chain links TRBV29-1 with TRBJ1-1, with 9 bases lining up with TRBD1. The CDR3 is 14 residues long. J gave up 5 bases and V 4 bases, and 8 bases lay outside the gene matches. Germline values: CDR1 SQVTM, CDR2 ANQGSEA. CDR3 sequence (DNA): TGCAGCGTTGCTCCCGGGACAGGGCCAACTGAAGCTTTCTTT. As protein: CSVAPGTGPTEAFF.

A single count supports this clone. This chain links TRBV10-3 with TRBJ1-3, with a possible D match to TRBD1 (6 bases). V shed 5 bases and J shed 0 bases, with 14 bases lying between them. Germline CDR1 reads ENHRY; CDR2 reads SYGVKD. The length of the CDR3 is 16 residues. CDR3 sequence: CAISYRETHSGNTIYF. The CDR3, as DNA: TGTGCCATCAGTTACAGGGAAACGCACTCTGGAAACACCATATATTTT.

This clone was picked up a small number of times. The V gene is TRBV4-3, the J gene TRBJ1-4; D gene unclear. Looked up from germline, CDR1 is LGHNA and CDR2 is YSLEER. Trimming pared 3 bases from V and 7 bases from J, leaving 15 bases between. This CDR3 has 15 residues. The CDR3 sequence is CASSQGLGKLEKLFF. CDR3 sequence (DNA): TGCGCCAGCAGCCAGGGCCTCGGGAAACTTGAAAAACTGTTTTTT.

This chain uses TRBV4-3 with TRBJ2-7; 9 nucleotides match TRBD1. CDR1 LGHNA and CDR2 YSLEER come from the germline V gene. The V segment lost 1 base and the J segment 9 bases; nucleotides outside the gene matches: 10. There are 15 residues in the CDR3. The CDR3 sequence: CASSQASGQGVRQYF. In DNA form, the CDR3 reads TGCGCCAGCAGCCAAGCCTCGGGACAGGGTGTTAGGCAGTACTTC.

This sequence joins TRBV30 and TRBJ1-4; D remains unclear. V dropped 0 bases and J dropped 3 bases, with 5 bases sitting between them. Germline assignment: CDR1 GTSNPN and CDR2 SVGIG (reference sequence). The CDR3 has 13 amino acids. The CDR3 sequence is CAWSVGPNEKLFF. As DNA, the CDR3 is TGTGCCTGGAGTGTGGGCCCTAATGAAAAACTGTTTTTT.

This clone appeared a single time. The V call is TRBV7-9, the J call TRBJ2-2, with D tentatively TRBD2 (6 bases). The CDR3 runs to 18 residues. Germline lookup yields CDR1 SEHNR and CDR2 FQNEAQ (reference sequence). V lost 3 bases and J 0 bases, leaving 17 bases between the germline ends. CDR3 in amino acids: CASSFPNSGGSNTGELFF. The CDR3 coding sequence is TGTGCCAGCAGCTTTCCAAACTCTGGAGGGTCGAACACCGGGGAGCTGTTTTTT.

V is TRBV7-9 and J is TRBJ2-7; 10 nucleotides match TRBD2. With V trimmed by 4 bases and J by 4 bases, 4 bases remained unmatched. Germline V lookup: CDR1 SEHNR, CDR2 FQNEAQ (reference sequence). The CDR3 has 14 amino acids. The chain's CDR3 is CASSYGLAEYEQYF. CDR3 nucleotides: TGTGCCAGCAGCTACGGACTAGCGGAGTACGAGCAGTACTTC.